What follows are 6 T cell receptor beta chains derived from one specimen sequenced in a study of cytomegalovirus exposure and HLA in healthy donors. This PCR relied on a set of 60 Vbeta primers and 13 Jbeta primers. TCRdb keeps only in-frame clones here, not all; method: immunoSEQ multiplex PCR. The sample lists under 150,000 clones, about three quarters occurring once. Material for sequencing was PBMCs. These receptors were taken from a woman aged 60 to 75 in good health and CMV-seropositive.

This chain connects TRBV6-5 to TRBJ1-1; D is undetermined. This CDR3 is 15 amino acids long. The V and J ends lost 5 bases and 1 base respectively, with 14 bases between them. CDR1 and CDR2 from the germline V gene are MNHEY and SVGAGI. CDR3: CASSPTDLRNTEAFF. The DNA for the CDR3 is TGTGCCAGCAGTCCGACTGACCTGAGGAACACTGAAGCTTTCTTT.

This rearrangement joins TRBV15 to TRBJ2-3; TRBD1 might be the D (5 bases). This CDR3 spans 16 amino acids. Germline CDR1 and CDR2: LNHNV and YYDKDF (reference sequence). Trimming took 5 bases from V and 2 from J, leaving 17 bases between them. CDR3 sequence (DNA): TGTGCCACCAGCGCCCAGGGAATAAGGACCACAGATACGCAGTATTTT. Encoded protein: CATSAQGIRTTDTQYF.

The V call is TRBV6-1, the J call TRBJ2-7; D possibly corresponds to TRBD1 (6 bases). CDR3 length: 16 residues. V was cut by 0 bases and J by 3 bases, with 15 bases left in between. In germline, CDR1 is MNHNS, CDR2 SASEGT. CDR3 loop: CASSEAEWGTLYEQYF. In nucleotides, the CDR3 is TGTGCCAGCAGTGAAGCGGAATGGGGGACACTCTACGAGCAGTACTTC.

This chain connects TRBV19 to TRBJ1-1; no clear D gene. CDR1 and CDR2 (germline): LNHDA, SQIVND (reference sequence). The CDR3 has 13 amino acids. V gave up 0 bases and J gave up 8 bases, with 10 bases separating them. CDR3 region: CASSIEVSTEAFF. The CDR3 nucleotides read TGTGCCAGTAGTATAGAAGTTTCGACAGAAGCTTTCTTT.

The chain links TRBV18 to TRBJ1-1; D gene ambiguous. V was shortened by 2 bases and J by 4 bases, with 8 bases between the two germline ends. Germline values: CDR1 KGHSH, CDR2 LQKENI. CDR3 length: 13 amino acids. CDR3 residues: CASSPSGGTEAFF. The CDR3 DNA is TGTGCCAGCTCACCATCGGGAGGCACTGAAGCTTTCTTT.

The chain joins TRBV18 to TRBJ2-2, with 7 bases lining up with TRBD1. Germline CDR1 reads KGHSH; CDR2 reads LQKENI. V trimming: 2 bases; J trimming: 0 bases; junction bases outside the gene matches: 12. The CDR3 is 19 amino acids. CDR3 in amino acids: CASSPVIGQVLTNTGELFF. For the CDR3, the DNA is TGTGCCAGCTCACCAGTGATCGGACAGGTACTGACGAACACCGGGGAGCTGTTTTTT.